What follows are 25 T cell receptor beta chains derived from one specimen sequenced in a study of shared clonotypes between healthy human individuals. CD45RO negativity and positive selection for CCR7 defined naive CD8 cells, a population that excluded terminally differentiated effector memory CD45RA+ cells. Clones were read by immunoSEQ multiplex PCR, and TCRdb kept only the in-frame ones, dropping some. This sample has about 2,200,000 clones; 90% to 95% occur once, and the top ten carry roughly 1.7%. Sample: naive CD8+ T cells from PBMCs. Source of these receptors: a young man in good health. Some clones in this sample may be carry-over from other donors' samples.

This chain links TRBV29-1 with TRBJ2-1; no clear D gene. The CDR3 spans 16 residues. V dropped 7 bases and J dropped 3 bases, with 22 bases sitting between them. The V gene's germline CDR1 is SQVTM and CDR2 ANQGSEA. CDR3 in DNA: TGCAGCGCCTGTATTGCCGCTTACCAACGCTACAATGAGCAGTTCTTC. Protein product: CSACIAAYQRYNEQFF.

Comments on this clone: A single base separates this from a much larger clone, so it may be a read error. This sample includes further DNA sequences coding for the same CDR3. This chain joins TRBV27 and TRBJ2-7; D remains ambiguous. V lost 2 bases and J 0 bases, leaving 5 bases between the germline ends. The length of the CDR3 is 13 residues. Per the germline V gene, CDR1 is MNHEY and CDR2 is SMNVEV (reference sequence). CDR3 in amino acids: CASSLGTSYEQYF. In DNA form, the CDR3 reads TGTGCCAGCAGTTTAGGCACCTCCTACGAGCAGTACTTC.

J is TRBJ2-7 and V is TRBV5-4; possible D gene TRBD1, 6 bases. Trimming left V 4 bases short and J 0 bases short, with 14 bases between. Germline V gene sequence: CDR1 SGHNT, CDR2 YYREEE (reference sequence). This CDR3 region has 15 residues. Here the CDR3 DNA reads TGTGCCAGCAGCCCATTGGGGGCGGACTCCTACGAGCAGTACTTC. Translation: CASSPLGADSYEQYF.

This chain links TRBV11-2 with TRBJ2-2; TRBD2 aligns across 10 bases. Per germline, CDR1 SGHAT and CDR2 FQNNGV. CDR3 length equals 16 residues. V shed 4 bases and J 5 bases; nucleotides not matched to a gene: 7. For the CDR3, the DNA is TGTGCCAGCAGCTCATTTAGCGGGAGGTGGACCGGGGAGCTGTTTTTT. It translates to CASSSFSGRWTGELFF.

V and J are TRBV11-1 and TRBJ2-7; no clear D gene. The V end was cut by 0 bases, the J end by 5 bases, with 8 bases between. Germline CDR1 and CDR2: SGHAT and FQDESV (reference sequence). The CDR3 is 13 residues long. The CDR3 is CASSLAGLHEQYF. The CDR3 DNA sequence: TGTGCCAGCAGCTTAGCCGGGTTGCACGAGCAGTACTTC. Full variable domain (remainder filled in from reference TRBV11-1 and TRBJ2-7): EAEVAQSPRYKITEKSQAVAFWCDPISGHATLYWYRQILGQGPELLVQFQDESVVDDSQLPKDRFSAERLKGVDSTLKIQPAELGDSAMYLCASSLAGLHEQYFGPGTRLTVT.

As DNA, the CDR3 is TGTGCCAGCAGCACTGCAGGGAAGCCGAACACCGGGGAGCTGTTTTTT. As protein: CASSTAGKPNTGELFF. The chain combines TRBV5-4 with TRBJ2-2, with D possibly being TRBD1 (5 bases). V shed 4 bases and J shed 0 bases, with 13 bases lying between them. CDR3 length: 16 amino acids. The germline gives CDR1 SGHNT, CDR2 YYREEE (reference sequence).

CDR3: CASSIGLAGPIYNEQFF. The CDR3 DNA follows: TGTGCCAGTAGTATTGGTCTAGCGGGGCCCATATACAATGAGCAGTTCTTC. V and J are TRBV19 and TRBJ2-1; 9 bases are a match to TRBD2. CDR3 length: 17 residues. The germline gives CDR1 LNHDA, CDR2 SQIVND (reference sequence). J lost 4 bases, V lost 3 bases, and 10 bases had no gene match.

This chain connects TRBV30 to TRBJ2-1, with 7 nucleotides matching TRBD1. The CDR3 has 12 residues. From germline, CDR1 is GTSNPN and CDR2 SVGIG (reference sequence). The J segment lost 4 bases and the V segment lost 5 bases, leaving 2 bases of the junction unmatched. The CDR3: CAWDREYNEQFF. In DNA, the CDR3 is TGTGCCTGGGACAGGGAGTACAATGAGCAGTTCTTC.

J is TRBJ1-2 and V is TRBV9, with D perhaps TRBD1 (5 bases). The ends were cut back, 3 bases at V and 0 bases at J, with 12 bases in the middle. Looked up from germline, CDR1 is SGDLS and CDR2 is YYNGEE. The CDR3 contains 15 residues. As DNA, the CDR3 is TGTGCCAGCAGCGACCCCAGGGATTCTAACTATGGCTACACCTTC. The encoded protein is CASSDPRDSNYGYTF. The variable domain in full, with the rest retrieved from reference TRBV9 and TRBJ1-2, is DSGVTQTPKHLITATGQRVTLRCSPRSGDLSVYWYQQSLDQGLQFLIQYYNGEERAKGNILERFSAQQFPDLHSELNLSSLELGDSALYFCASSDPRDSNYGYTFGSGTRLTVV.

A note on this clone: This sample includes further DNA sequences coding for the same CDR3. This chain links TRBV11-2 with TRBJ1-1; D is uncertain. The CDR3 runs to 12 residues. V shed 2 bases and J shed 2 bases, with 3 bases lying between them. Germline CDR1 SGHAT, CDR2 FQNNGV. The CDR3 DNA reads TGTGCCAGCAGCTTATCCAACACTGAAGCTTTCTTT. It translates to CASSLSNTEAFF.

V is TRBV7-9 and J is TRBJ2-7, with D maybe TRBD2 (6 bases). This CDR3 region has 16 residues. The germline V gene encodes CDR1 SEHNR and CDR2 FQNEAQ (reference sequence). Trimming took off 5 bases at V and 0 bases at J, with 17 bases between the two ends. The CDR3 sequence: CASSPVRAGPSYEQYF. Here the CDR3 DNA reads TGTGCCAGCAGCCCGGTTAGGGCGGGGCCCTCCTACGAGCAGTACTTC.

A single count supports this clone. The identical CDR3 is also encoded by other nucleotide sequences in the sample. The chain recombines TRBV27 with TRBJ2-1; D gene ambiguous. Trimming pared 6 bases from V and 0 bases from J, leaving 6 bases between. Germline V CDR1 and CDR2: MNHEY, SMNVEV (reference sequence). This CDR3 comprises 13 residues. The CDR3 region is CASSFSSYNEQFF. Written as DNA, the CDR3 is TGTGCCAGCAGCTTTAGCTCCTACAATGAGCAGTTCTTC.

CDR3 in amino acids: CASSPSGTANEQFF. The CDR3 bases are TGTGCCAGCAGCCCATCCGGGACGGCCAATGAGCAGTTCTTC. The chain uses TRBV7-3 and TRBJ2-1; D tentatively fits TRBD1 or TRBD2 (5 bases each). The CDR3 sequence is 14 residues long. Deletions cut 5 bases from V and 6 bases from J, with 14 bases between. CDR1 is SGHTA and CDR2 is FQGTGA in the germline V gene.

The V and J genes are TRBV4-3 and TRBJ1-5; no clear D. Trimming shortened V by 1 base and J by 0 bases, and 7 bases separated the two germline ends. Per germline, CDR1 LGHNA and CDR2 YSLEER. CDR3 size: 15 residues. CDR3 protein: CASSQGAVSNQPQHF. The CDR3 DNA follows: TGCGCCAGCAGCCAAGGGGCAGTTAGCAATCAGCCCCAGCATTTT.

The chain is built from TRBV19 and TRBJ1-1; the match to TRBD1 covers 9 bases. Unmatched junction bases numbered 9, after V lost 7 bases and J lost 3 bases. Germline lookup yields CDR1 LNHDA and CDR2 SQIVND (reference sequence). This CDR3 contains 15 residues. This chain's CDR3 is CASTDPGTGYTEAFF. The CDR3 nucleotides read TGTGCCAGTACCGATCCCGGGACAGGGTACACTGAAGCTTTCTTT.

A note on this clone: Other DNA sequences within the sample encode an identical CDR3. The chain has TRBV6-5 and TRBJ1-1, with 8 bases aligning to TRBD1. J lost 1 base, V lost 2 bases, and 3 bases had no gene match. The CDR3 runs 15 residues. CDR1 MNHEY and CDR2 SVGAGI come from the germline V gene. DNA for the CDR3: TGTGCCAGCAGTTACAGGGGGACAGGGAACACTGAAGCTTTCTTT. Protein sequence: CASSYRGTGNTEAFF.

The gene calls are TRBV19 and TRBJ2-1; D unresolved. CDR3 size: 15 residues. Germline V gene lookup returns CDR1 LNHDA and CDR2 SQIVND (reference sequence). Trimming removed 3 bases from V and 2 bases from J, with 11 bases in between. The CDR3 DNA sequence: TGTGCCAGTAGTATCCTGTCTTTCCCCTACAATGAGCAGTTCTTC. Its protein product is CASSILSFPYNEQFF.

This chain uses TRBV27 with TRBJ2-7, with TRBD2 matching 7 bases. The V gene end was trimmed by 4 bases and the J gene end by 3 bases; junction bases not matched to a gene: 12. Germline CDR1 is MNHEY and CDR2 is SMNVEV (reference sequence). This CDR3 is built from 16 residues. In nucleotides, the CDR3 is TGTGCCAGCAGTTCCCATCCCGACGGGAGGCGCTACGAGCAGTACTTC. Translation gives CASSSHPDGRRYEQYF.

The chain employs TRBV5-1 and TRBJ2-7, with D uncertain. Trimming cost V 0 bases and J 1 base, with 8 bases left between them. The CDR3 loop spans 14 amino acids. Germline loops: CDR1 SGHRS, CDR2 YFSETQ. The CDR3 spells CASSLVGRSYEQYF. CDR3 nucleotides: TGCGCCAGCAGCTTGGTAGGCCGGTCCTACGAGCAGTACTTC.

The chain links TRBV28 to TRBJ1-5, with 7 bases that match TRBD1. Germline V gives CDR1 MDHEN, CDR2 SYDVKM. The CDR3 extends over 14 amino acids. The trim removed 1 base at V and 5 bases at J, leaving 2 bases unmatched. The CDR3 DNA follows: TGTGCCAGCAGTTTATCGACAGGGTATCAGCCCCAGCATTTT. Amino acid sequence: CASSLSTGYQPQHF.

With respect to this clone: The sample holds other DNA sequences that translate to the same CDR3. J is TRBJ1-2 and V is TRBV28; TRBD1 matches 9 bases. The CDR3 contains 13 residues. The germline V gene has CDR1 MDHEN and CDR2 SYDVKM. Trimming removed 3 bases from V and 5 bases from J; junction bases left unmatched: 1. The DNA for the CDR3 is TGTGCCAGCAGTTTCGGGACAGGGTATGGCTACACCTTC. Translating gives CASSFGTGYGYTF.

The J gene is TRBJ2-7, the V gene TRBV4-1; 7 bases align to TRBD1. The CDR3 runs 15 residues. Germline CDR1 and CDR2: MGHRA and YSYEKL. Losses at the gene ends were 4 bases for V and 2 bases for J; bases not matched to a gene: 8. CDR3 loop: CASSPRTGATYEQYF. CDR3 sequence (DNA): TGCGCCAGCAGCCCCCGGACAGGCGCGACCTACGAGCAGTACTTC.

The chain has TRBV4-2 and TRBJ2-7; 9 nucleotides align to TRBD1. There are 15 residues in the CDR3. CDR1 is LGHNA and CDR2 is YNFKEQ in the germline V gene. Unmatched junction bases numbered 3, after V lost 0 bases and J lost 3 bases. The CDR3 DNA reads as TGTGCCAGCAGCCAAGAACGGACAGGGGTCTACGAGCAGTACTTC. Amino acids: CASSQERTGVYEQYF.

The CDR3 protein is CASSWGVGQNEKLFF. In nucleotides, the CDR3 is TGTGCCAGCAGCTGGGGGGTCGGACAGAACGAAAAACTGTTTTTT. The chain recombines TRBV5-4 with TRBJ1-4; maybe TRBD1 (6 bases). The CDR3 contains 15 residues. V was clipped by 3 bases and J by 8 bases, with 17 bases between them. Germline values: CDR1 SGHNT, CDR2 YYREEE (reference sequence).

This rearrangement joins TRBV27 to TRBJ2-7; D is perhaps TRBD2 (5 bases). CDR3 size: 14 residues. CDR1 and CDR2 (germline): MNHEY, SMNVEV (reference sequence). V was trimmed by 6 bases and J by 2 bases, leaving 14 bases between them. CDR3 in DNA: TGTGCCAGCAGAGTACAGCGGAGCGCCTACGAGCAGTACTTC. It encodes CASRVQRSAYEQYF.